This T cell receptor (beta chain) was found in a study of CD8 T cells in ankylosing spondylitis. Researchers built TCR beta libraries using quantitative 5'-RACE with molecular barcodes. TCRdb fed the 5' RACE reads into MiXCR, producing one record per CDR3 protein. The data show more than 650,000 distinct CDR3 sequences, roughly 10% seen once. General study results and limits: Typical of ankylosing spondylitis blood, it appeared, was a TCR beta motif of fewer than ten highly homologous variants. In ankylosing spondylitis patients, matched synovial fluid reportedly showed significant enrichment of disease-linked clones. Past research had described some motif variants in reactive arthritis synovial fluid and blood.

CDR1 is DFQATT and CDR2 is SNEGSKA in the germline V gene (reference sequence). The CDR3 contains 14 residues. The ends lost 5 bases at V and 3 bases at J; junction bases unmatched: 7. This clonotype came up a few times. What it binds is unknown. This rearrangement joins TRBV20-1 to TRBJ2-4; 7 bases map to TRBD2. The clonotype originates from a male donor with ankylosing spondylitis. Sequencing was performed on blood, either unsorted or a sorted T cell fraction (not recorded which). In nucleotides, the CDR3 is TGCAGTGCTCCAAGTCCTAGCGGCAAAAACATTCAGTACTTC. This sequence encodes CSAPSPSGKNIQYF.